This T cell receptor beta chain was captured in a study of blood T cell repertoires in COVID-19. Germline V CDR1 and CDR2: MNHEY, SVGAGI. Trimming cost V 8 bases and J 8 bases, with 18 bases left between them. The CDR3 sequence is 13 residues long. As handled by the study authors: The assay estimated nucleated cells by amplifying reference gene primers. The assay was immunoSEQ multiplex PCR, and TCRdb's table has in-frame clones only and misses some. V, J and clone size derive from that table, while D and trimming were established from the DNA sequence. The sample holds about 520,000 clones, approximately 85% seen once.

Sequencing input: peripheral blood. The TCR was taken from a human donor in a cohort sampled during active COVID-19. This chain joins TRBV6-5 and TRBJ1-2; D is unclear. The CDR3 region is CASDIQAVWGYTF. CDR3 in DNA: TGTGCCAGCGATATTCAGGCAGTGTGGGGCTACACCTTC.